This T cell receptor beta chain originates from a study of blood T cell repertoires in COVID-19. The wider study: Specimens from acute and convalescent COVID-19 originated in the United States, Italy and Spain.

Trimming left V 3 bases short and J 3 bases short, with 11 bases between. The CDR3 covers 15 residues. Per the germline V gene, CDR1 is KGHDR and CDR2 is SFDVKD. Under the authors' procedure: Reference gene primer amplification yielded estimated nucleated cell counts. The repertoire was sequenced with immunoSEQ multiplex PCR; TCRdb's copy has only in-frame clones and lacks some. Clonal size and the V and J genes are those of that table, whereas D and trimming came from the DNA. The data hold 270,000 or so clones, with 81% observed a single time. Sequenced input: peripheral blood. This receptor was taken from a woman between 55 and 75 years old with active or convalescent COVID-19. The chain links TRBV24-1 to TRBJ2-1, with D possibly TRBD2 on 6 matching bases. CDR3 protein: CATSDARGDYNEQFF. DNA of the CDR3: TGTGCCACCAGTGATGCGCGGGGAGACTACAATGAGCAGTTCTTC.